A few counts support the clone carrying this TCR beta chain. This sample was taken from a study of T cells after yellow fever vaccination. Study context: The SMART-Seq v4 Ultra Low Input method served to prepare the low-cell-number fractions.

In TCRdb, the 5' RACE reads were re-called with MiXCR into one record per CDR3 protein. The data contain a few hundred thousand distinct CDR3 sequences, less than 20% of them seen just once; the ten biggest clones take up around 15%. Looked up from germline, CDR1 is SGHTA and CDR2 is FQGNSA. With V trimmed by 4 bases and J by 9 bases, 10 bases remained unmatched. This CDR3 is 15 amino acids long. The TCR originated in a man between 18 and 35 years old who received the YFV17D yellow fever vaccine. This specimen consisted of PBMCs, obtained about 5 days after the first yellow fever vaccination. The chain is built from TRBV7-2 and TRBJ2-1, with TRBD2 identical over 9 bases. The CDR3 sequence is CASSSQGSGGFEQFF. CDR3 bases: TGTGCCAGCAGCTCCCAGGGTAGCGGGGGATTTGAGCAGTTCTTC. Combining the CDR3 with reference TRBV7-2 and TRBJ2-1 gives the whole variable domain GAGVSQSPSNKVTEKGKDVELRCDPISGHTALYWYRQSLGQGLEFLIYFQGNSAPDKSGLPSDRFSAERTGGSVSTLTIQRTQQEDSAVYLCASSSQGSGGFEQFFGPGTRLTVL.